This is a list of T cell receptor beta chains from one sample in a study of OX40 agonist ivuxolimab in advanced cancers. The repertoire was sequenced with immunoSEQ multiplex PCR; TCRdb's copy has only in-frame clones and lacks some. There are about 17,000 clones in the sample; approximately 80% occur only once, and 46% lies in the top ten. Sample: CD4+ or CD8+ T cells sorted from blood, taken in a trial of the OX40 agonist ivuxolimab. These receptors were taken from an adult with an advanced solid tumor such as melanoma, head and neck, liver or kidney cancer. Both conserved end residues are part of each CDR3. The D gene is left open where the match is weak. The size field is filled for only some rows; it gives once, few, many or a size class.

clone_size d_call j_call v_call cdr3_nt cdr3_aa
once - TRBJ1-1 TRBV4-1 TGCGCCAGCAGCCAAGAAGGACAAGGAAGGACTGAAGCTTTCTTT CASSQEGQGRTEAFF
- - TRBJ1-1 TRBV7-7 TGTGCCAGCAGCTTAGCGCATTTAAGAAACACTGAAGCTTTCTTT CASSLAHLRNTEAFF
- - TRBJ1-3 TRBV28 TGTGCCAGCAGTGTCGCGGGGACTGGAAACACCATATATTTT CASSVAGTGNTIYF
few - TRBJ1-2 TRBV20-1 TGCAGTGTTAACTTCGGGGGCTACACCTTC CSVNFGGYTF
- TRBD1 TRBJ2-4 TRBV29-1 TGCAGCGTTGTGACAGGGAAAAAAAACATTCAGTACTTC CSVVTGKKNIQYF
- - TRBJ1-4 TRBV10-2 TGCGCCAGCAGTGAGTCGGGGGGGCGAGAAAAACTGTTTTTT CASSESGGREKLFF
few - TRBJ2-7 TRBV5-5 TGTGCCAGCAGCTTGATTCCCTACGAGCAGTACTTC CASSLIPYEQYF
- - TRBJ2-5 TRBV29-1 TGCAGCATCCCCGGCCGGTTGGGGCGGGACGGCCAAGAGACCCAGTACTTC CSIPGRLGRDGQETQYF
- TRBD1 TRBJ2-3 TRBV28 TGTGCCAGCGTTAACCGGGACAGACATTCAGATACGCAGTATTTT CASVNRDRHSDTQYF
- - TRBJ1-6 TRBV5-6 TGTGCCAGCAGCTTAGGAGACACCAATTCACCCCTCCACTTT CASSLGDTNSPLHF
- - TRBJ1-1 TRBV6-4 TGTGCCAGCAGTCCTGTGTTGCGGCGGAACACTGAAGCTTTCTTT CASSPVLRRNTEAFF
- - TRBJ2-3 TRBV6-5 TGTGCCAGCAGTTACCTCTCCCTAGAAGATACGCAGTATTTT CASSYLSLEDTQYF
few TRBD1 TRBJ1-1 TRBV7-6 TGTGCCAGCAGCTTAGGGACAGGGTACCCTAACACTGAAGCTTTCTTT CASSLGTGYPNTEAFF
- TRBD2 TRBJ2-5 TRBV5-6 TGTGCCAGCAGCTCTGGTGCGGGAGGTGGGCGAGAGACCCAGTACTTC CASSSGAGGGRETQYF
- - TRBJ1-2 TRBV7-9 TGTGCCAGCAGCTTTTCGTCAACAGCAAATTTCTATGGCTACACCTTC CASSFSSTANFYGYTF
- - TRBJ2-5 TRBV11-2 TGTGCCAGCAGCTCCTGGACAGAGAGTGGAGAGACCCAGTACTTC CASSSWTESGETQYF
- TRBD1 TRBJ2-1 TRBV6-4 TGTGCCAGCAGTGAGTCCACAGGGGGTGCTGAGCAGTTCTTC CASSESTGGAEQFF
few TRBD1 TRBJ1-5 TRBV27 TGTGCCAGCAGTTCCCGGACAGGGGTTTTGCCCCAGCATTTT CASSSRTGVLPQHF
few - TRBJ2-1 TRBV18 TGTGCCAGCTCACCACCGACTGGGGTACCGGGCTCCTACAATGAGCAGTTCTTC CASSPPTGVPGSYNEQFF
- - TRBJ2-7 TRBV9 TGTGCCAGCAGCGTGAGCGCGACGAGTCCCTCCTACGAGCAGTACTTC CASSVSATSPSYEQYF
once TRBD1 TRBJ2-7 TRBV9 TGTGCCAGCAGCCTGGGGTGGCAGGGGGCCGACGAGCAGTACTTC CASSLGWQGADEQYF
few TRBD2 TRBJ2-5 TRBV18 TGTGCCAGCTCACCTTCTAGCGGGGGGGCCGCCGGAGAGACCCAGTACTTC CASSPSSGGAAGETQYF
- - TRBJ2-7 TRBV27 TGTGCCAGCAGTTTAACGTCCTCCTACGAGCAGTACTTC CASSLTSSYEQYF
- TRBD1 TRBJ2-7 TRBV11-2 TGTGCCAGCAGCTTAGTAATGGGACAGGGGGCACTCGGGCAGTACTTC CASSLVMGQGALGQYF
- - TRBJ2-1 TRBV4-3 TGCGCCAGCAGCCAAGATTACAGGACATCCTACAATGAGCAGTTCTTC CASSQDYRTSYNEQFF
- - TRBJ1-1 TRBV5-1 TGCGCCAGTAGAACAGGGAACACTGAAGCTTTCTTT CASRTGNTEAFF
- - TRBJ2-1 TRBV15 TGTGCCACCAGCAGAGGGAACCGACAGTTATTTTTTCATGAGCAGTTCTTC CATSRGNRQLFFHEQFF
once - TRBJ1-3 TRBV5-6 TGTGCCAGCAGCTTGGGGATTCAGGGGAGGCCTGGAAACACCATATATTTT CASSLGIQGRPGNTIYF
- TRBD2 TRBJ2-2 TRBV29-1 TGCAGCGTTGAAGGAGCCAGCGGGAGCGACTACGGGGAGCTGTTTTTT CSVEGASGSDYGELFF
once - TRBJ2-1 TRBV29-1 TGCAGCGTTGAGTTCAATGAGCAGTTCTTC CSVEFNEQFF
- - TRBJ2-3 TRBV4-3 TGCGCCAGCAGCCAAGATAGGGCGGTAACCGCAGATACGCAGTATTTT CASSQDRAVTADTQYF
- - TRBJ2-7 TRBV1 TGCACCAGCAGCCGGGGCTCTCGCGAGCGCCAAAGCTACGAGCAGTACTTC CTSSRGSRERQSYEQYF
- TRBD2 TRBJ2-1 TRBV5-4 TGTGCCAGCAGCCCAACTAGCGGCACCGAAAATGAGCAGTTCTTC CASSPTSGTENEQFF
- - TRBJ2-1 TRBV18 TGTGCCAGCTCACCAGGGGATGAGCAGTTCTTC CASSPGDEQFF
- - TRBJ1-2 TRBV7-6 TGTGCCAGCAGTTACGCCCCCGGGGGCAGGGACGCCTATGGCTACACCTTC CASSYAPGGRDAYGYTF
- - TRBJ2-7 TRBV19 TGTGCCAGTAGCCCAGGTCACGAGCAGTACTTC CASSPGHEQYF
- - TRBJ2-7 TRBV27 TGTGCCAGCAGTTTATCAGCAGACTACGAGCAGTACTTC CASSLSADYEQYF
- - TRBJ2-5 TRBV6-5 TGTGCCAGCAGTTACTCGAAGGGGGGGGAGACCCAGTACTTC CASSYSKGGETQYF